This TCR beta chain was found in a study of blood T cells in healthy people across ages. Healthy Caucasian individuals from Russia aged roughly 6 to 95 served as donors. A second about 6 to 11 cycle PCR used barcoded and J-beta primers. TCRdb independently ran MiXCR on the 5' RACE reads; one entry per CDR3 protein. The sample lists hundreds of thousands of distinct CDR3 sequences, more than 40% occurring once. In regard to this clonotype: Its antigen is as yet unknown.

Germline CDR1 SGHTA, CDR2 FQGNSA. CDR3 size: 16 residues. With V trimmed by 5 bases and J by 4 bases, 7 bases remained unmatched. Study-wide results and limits: Older individuals had lower TCR beta diversity per million T cells (the decline was roughly linear). The donors' CMV status was not determined, possibly confounding changes in expanded clonotypes.

The TCR comes from a woman in her fifties or sixties in good health. The sequenced sample was blood. The J gene is TRBJ2-6, the V gene TRBV7-2, with 8 bases matching TRBD1. The CDR3 sequence: CASSRPDRDGANVLTF. CDR3 in DNA: TGTGCCAGCAGCCGTCCGGACAGGGACGGGGCCAACGTCCTGACTTTC.